The rows below give T cell receptor beta chains drawn from one sample of a study of blood T cell repertoires in COVID-19. Assay: immunoSEQ multiplex PCR; the TCRdb copy retains only in-frame clones and omits some. The profile covers about 200,000 clones, with under 95% appearing a single time and approximately 1.2% taken by the ten largest. The sequenced sample was peripheral blood. The receptors were gathered from a man younger than 40 with acute or convalescent COVID-19. CDR3s include the opening cysteine and the closing phenylalanine or tryptophan. D genes are given only for firm matches. Clone size is not always given. Where it is, it says once, few, many or a class for expanded clones.

V gene	J gene	D gene	clone size	CDR3 DNA	CDR3 protein
TRBV6-6	TRBJ1-3	.	.	TGTGCCAGCAGTTACGGAGTCAGCTCTGGAAACACCATATATTTT	CASSYGVSSGNTIYF
TRBV19	TRBJ2-2	TRBD2	.	TGTGCCAGTACGTTACGGACTAGCGGGGGAATCGGGGAGCTGTTTTTT	CASTLRTSGGIGELFF
TRBV5-5	TRBJ1-1	.	.	TGTGCCAGCATACAGACAGGTTCCATGAACACTGAAGCTTTCTTT	CASIQTGSMNTEAFF
TRBV19	TRBJ1-1	.	.	TGTGCCAGTAGTATCTACAGCTTGATGAACACTGAAGCTTTCTTT	CASSIYSLMNTEAFF
TRBV28	TRBJ2-7	TRBD1	.	TGTGCCAGCAGTTTTTCACAGGGGATGTACGAGCAGTACTTC	CASSFSQGMYEQYF
TRBV19	TRBJ2-3	TRBD2	.	TGTGCCAGTAGTATATCTGGGCTAGCGGGGGGCCGGGATACGCAGTATTTT	CASSISGLAGGRDTQYF
TRBV6-5	TRBJ2-2	.	.	TGTGCCAGCAGTTACTCGATACAGCACACCGGGGAGCTGTTTTTT	CASSYSIQHTGELFF
TRBV28	TRBJ1-5	.	.	TGTGCCAGCAGTTTGGGGGGGGCAGTTAGCAATCAGCCCCAGCATTTT	CASSLGGAVSNQPQHF
TRBV11-2	TRBJ1-1	.	.	TGTGCCAGCAGCTTAGTCAGTACATTTGAAGCTTTCTTT	CASSLVSTFEAFF
TRBV2	TRBJ2-7	.	.	TGTGCCAGCAGAGAGGACACTTCCTACGAGCAGTACTTC	CASREDTSYEQYF
TRBV19	TRBJ1-1	.	.	TGTGCCAGTAATCGGCCAGGGGATTTTACTGAAGCTTTCTTT	CASNRPGDFTEAFF
TRBV4-2	TRBJ2-7	.	.	TGTGCCAGCAGCCAAGACTCCTTTCCCTCCTACGAGCAGTACTTC	CASSQDSFPSYEQYF
TRBV28	TRBJ1-5	.	.	TGTGCCAGCAGTTCCAGGGAAAGGTACTCTAGCAATCAGCCCCAGCATTTT	CASSSRERYSSNQPQHF
TRBV6-5	TRBJ2-1	TRBD1	.	TGTGCCAGCAAGCTACAGCCAGGGGGCGCGTATGAGCAGTTCTTC	CASKLQPGGAYEQFF
TRBV6-4	TRBJ2-7	.	.	TGTGCCAGCAGTGACGGGGGAGGCAGGCACTACGAGCAGTACTTC	CASSDGGGRHYEQYF
TRBV5-1	TRBJ1-4	.	.	TGCGCCAGCAGCCGCAATCCAGGGTTGGGTGAAAAACTGTTTTTT	CASSRNPGLGEKLFF
TRBV2	TRBJ2-5	.	.	TGTGCCAGCAGTGAAAGCGGGGAGACCCAGTACTTC	CASSESGETQYF
TRBV28	TRBJ1-5	.	.	TGTGCCAGCAGTTTGAGTGTGAGCAATCAGCCCCAGCATTTT	CASSLSVSNQPQHF
TRBV6-1	TRBJ1-3	.	.	TGTGCCAGCAGTGAAGCGGGCAGTCACTCTGGAAACACCATATATTTT	CASSEAGSHSGNTIYF
TRBV7-2	TRBJ2-3	.	.	TGTGCCAGCAGCTACAGGACATCTAGCACAGATACGCAGTATTTT	CASSYRTSSTDTQYF
TRBV10-2	TRBJ2-3	.	.	TGCGCCAGCAGCGGTTCGGGGGGCGCTGATACGCAGTATTTT	CASSGSGGADTQYF
TRBV28	TRBJ1-5	.	.	TGTGCCAGCAGTTTGAGGACAATTGCCAGAGCCCAAAGCAATCAGCCCCAGCATTTT	CASSLRTIARAQSNQPQHF
TRBV3-1/TRBV3-2	TRBJ2-2	.	.	TGTGCCAGCAAGATTGGCAGCGCGAACACCGGGGAGCTGTTTTTT	CASKIGSANTGELFF
TRBV15	TRBJ2-7	TRBD2	.	TGTGCCACAGGGACTAGCGGGAGTATGCGCTACGAGCAGTACTTC	CATGTSGSMRYEQYF
TRBV10-3	TRBJ2-7	.	.	TGTGCCATCAGTGACCTTAGGGGCAGCTCCTACGAGCAGTACTTC	CAISDLRGSSYEQYF
TRBV2	TRBJ1-4	TRBD1	once	TGTGCCAGCAGGGCCAGGGGGCTAGGAGAAAAACTGTTTTTT	CASRARGLGEKLFF
TRBV18	TRBJ2-7	.	.	TGTGCCAGCTCACCCCCAACTTCGCCCTACGAGCAGTACTTC	CASSPPTSPYEQYF
TRBV24-1	TRBJ2-2	.	.	TGTGCCACCAGTCCCCCGGGGACTCAATCCGGGGAGCTGTTTTTT	CATSPPGTQSGELFF
TRBV19	TRBJ2-3	TRBD1	.	TGTGCCAGTAGTATCTTGTCGAGGACAGGGGGCGTCCTAGATACGCAGTATTTT	CASSILSRTGGVLDTQYF
TRBV30	TRBJ2-1	TRBD1	.	TGTGCCTCAAATCGACAGGGTTTCTCCTACAATGAGCAGTTCTTC	CASNRQGFSYNEQFF
TRBV19	TRBJ1-1	.	.	TGTGCCACCTCGCTAGAGGGTTCCTTAACTGAAGCTTTCTTT	CATSLEGSLTEAFF
TRBV3-1/TRBV3-2	TRBJ2-7	TRBD2	.	TGTGCCAGCAGCCAATATAGCGGGGTGAGTTACGAGCAGTACTTC	CASSQYSGVSYEQYF
TRBV4-1	TRBJ2-1	.	.	TGCGCCAGCAGCCAAGGAGCACTACACTCCTACAATGAGCAGTTCTTC	CASSQGALHSYNEQFF
TRBV10-1	TRBJ1-1	TRBD1	once	TGCGCCAGGGGACAGGGGAACACTGAAGCTTTCTTT	CARGQGNTEAFF
TRBV5-1	TRBJ2-7	TRBD2	few	TGCGCCAGCAGCTTTTCTAGCGGGGCCCTCGGGTACGAGCAGTACTTC	CASSFSSGALGYEQYF
TRBV5-6	TRBJ2-7	.	.	TGTGCCAGCAGCTTGGAGGGGGAACGCTACGAGCAGTACTTC	CASSLEGERYEQYF
TRBV7-2	TRBJ2-5	.	.	TGTGCCAGCAGCTCCCAGGCCGCCGTGCAGACCCAGTACTTC	CASSSQAAVQTQYF
TRBV7-2	TRBJ1-3	.	.	TGTGCCAGCAGCGCAGCCAGGGCTCTCTCTGGAAACACCATATATTTT	CASSAARALSGNTIYF
TRBV18	TRBJ2-1	TRBD2	.	TGTGCCAGCTCACGCCCGGGACTAGCGGGGGGACGCAATGAGCAGTTCTTC	CASSRPGLAGGRNEQFF
TRBV23-1	TRBJ2-2	.	.	TGCGCCAGCAGTTCAAACACCGGGGAGCTGTTTTTT	CASSSNTGELFF
TRBV3-1/TRBV3-2	TRBJ2-7	TRBD1	once	TGTGCCAGCAGCCAAGTCCCGGGACAGGGGGCCTACGAGCAGTACTTC	CASSQVPGQGAYEQYF
TRBV4-2	TRBJ2-2	TRBD2	once	TGTGCCAGCAGCCAAGTTCCAGCGGGAGCGAACGCGAACACCGGGGAGCTGTTTTTT	CASSQVPAGANANTGELFF
TRBV28	TRBJ1-1	TRBD1	.	TGTGCCAGCAGTGCCCCCAGGGGGAGTAACACTGAAGCTTTCTTT	CASSAPRGSNTEAFF
TRBV7-3	TRBJ2-1	.	.	TGTGCCAGCAGCCCTGTGGGGGGGCTATACAATGAGCAGTTCTTC	CASSPVGGLYNEQFF
TRBV18	TRBJ1-2	.	.	TGTGCCAGCTCACCGGCGATGGGGAGTAACTATGGCTACACCTTC	CASSPAMGSNYGYTF
TRBV7-2	TRBJ2-7	TRBD1	.	TGTGCCAGCAGCCCGCAGGGACAGCTCCCCTACGAGCAGTACTTC	CASSPQGQLPYEQYF
TRBV28	TRBJ2-3	TRBD1	.	TGTGCCAGCGGCGAGGACAGGATCTTTGGCACAGATACGCAGTATTTT	CASGEDRIFGTDTQYF
TRBV19	TRBJ1-3	TRBD1	.	TGTGCCAGTAGTTTTCAGGGGGCATTTGGAAACACCATATATTTT	CASSFQGAFGNTIYF
TRBV28	TRBJ1-1	.	.	TGTGCCAGCAGTTTAAGCGCGAGGGAAGCTTTCTTT	CASSLSAREAFF
TRBV28	TRBJ1-2	TRBD1	.	TGTGCCAGCACTTTATCTGGGACAGGGGTGGTGAATTTAGGCTATGGCTACACCTTC	CASTLSGTGVVNLGYGYTF
TRBV18	TRBJ2-3	.	.	TGTGCCAGCCCCGAGGGCGCCCAGGGGAACGATACGCAGTATTTT	CASPEGAQGNDTQYF
TRBV7-2	TRBJ2-1	.	.	TGTGCCAGCAGCTTGGTAGGGGCTGAGCAGTTCTTC	CASSLVGAEQFF
TRBV19	TRBJ2-7	TRBD2	.	TGTGCCAGTAGTATTGCACCGGGACTAGGTACTTACGAGCAGTACTTC	CASSIAPGLGTYEQYF
TRBV2	TRBJ2-5	TRBD2	.	TGTGCCAGTGGGGGGATGACTAGCGGGAGAGGAGAGACCCAGTACTTC	CASGGMTSGRGETQYF
TRBV28	TRBJ1-1	TRBD1	.	TGTGCCACCGAGTACTCAGGGGGAAACACTGAAGCTTTCTTT	CATEYSGGNTEAFF